This T cell receptor beta chain derives from a study of cytomegalovirus exposure and HLA in healthy donors. Regarding this clone: Its antigen is not known.

Both 60 Vbeta primers and 13 Jbeta primers went into the PCR. The assay was immunoSEQ multiplex PCR, and TCRdb's table has in-frame clones only and misses some. The sample shows about 190,000 clones, more than 75% of them seen only once. Study-wide results and limits: TRBV6-2, TRBV6-3 and some other V segments were unresolvable in 87-base-pair reads. Productive rates of about 87% or about 30% were seen for most TCR beta V segments in an earlier analysis.

Trimming left V 4 bases short and J 5 bases short, with 15 bases between. Germline CDR1 reads SGHRS; CDR2 reads YFSETQ. The CDR3 spans 15 residues. This clonotype originated in a woman younger than 35 in good health and CMV-seronegative. This chain connects TRBV5-1 to TRBJ1-4, with D perhaps matching TRBD1 (6 bases). The sequencing sample was made of PBMCs. The CDR3: CASSLAGQQNEKLFF. CDR3 DNA: TGCGCCAGCAGCCTCGCCGGACAGCAGAATGAAAAACTGTTTTTT.